This T cell receptor beta chain comes out of a study of T cells in localized non-small cell lung cancer. In the case of this clone: Its antigen remains unknown.

TCRdb's table, derived via immunoSEQ multiplex PCR, lists solely in-frame clones and lacks some. The sample lists 72,000 or so clones; 70% to 90% were seen once. The CDR3 is 17 residues long. From germline, CDR1 is SGHRS and CDR2 YFSETQ. V dropped 0 bases and J dropped 3; count of bases not matched to a gene: 9. Study-level results: Clonality peaked in uninvolved adjacent lung rather than tumor. A single tumor region was sequenced, leaving heterogeneity possible.

The sequences come from peripheral blood, collected before any cancer treatment. The receptor's source is a female donor older than 55 with stage I lung adenocarcinoma. J is TRBJ2-1 and V is TRBV5-1; 7 nucleotides match TRBD1. The CDR3 reads CASSLAATGLNYNEQFF. The CDR3 DNA reads TGCGCCAGCAGCTTGGCCGCGACAGGGCTCAACTACAATGAGCAGTTCTTC.